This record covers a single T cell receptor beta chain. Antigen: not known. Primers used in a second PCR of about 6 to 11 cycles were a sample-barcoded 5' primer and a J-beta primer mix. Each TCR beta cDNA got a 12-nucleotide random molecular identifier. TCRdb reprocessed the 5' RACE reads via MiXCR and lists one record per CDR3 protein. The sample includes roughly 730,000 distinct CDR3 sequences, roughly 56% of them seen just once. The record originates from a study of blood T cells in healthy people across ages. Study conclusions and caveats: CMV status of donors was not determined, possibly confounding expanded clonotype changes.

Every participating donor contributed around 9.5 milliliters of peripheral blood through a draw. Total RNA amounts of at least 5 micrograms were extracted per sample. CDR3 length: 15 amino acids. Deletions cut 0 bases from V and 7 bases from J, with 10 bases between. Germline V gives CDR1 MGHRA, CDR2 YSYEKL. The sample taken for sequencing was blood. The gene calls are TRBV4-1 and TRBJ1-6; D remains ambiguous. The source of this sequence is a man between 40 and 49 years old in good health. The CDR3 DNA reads TGCGCCAGCAGCCAAGAGCAAGTAGCCAATTCACCCCTCCACTTT. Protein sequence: CASSQEQVANSPLHF.